The rows below give T cell receptor beta chains drawn from one sample of a study of vaccination and CD4 T cells after COVID-19. These TCRs are of unknown antigen specificity. One entry per CDR3 protein results from TCRdb running MiXCR on the PCR reads. The sample shows approximately 24,000 distinct CDR3 sequences, 42% of them seen only once. This specimen consisted of CD4+ T cells from blood, cultured in vitro, obtained about 7 months after SARS-CoV-2 vaccination. The receptors derive from a human donor who had recovered from COVID-19. The conserved cysteine and the conserved F or W are not part of the CDR3 here. Fields, in order: CDR3 protein, clone size, J gene, V gene. Clone size is given for some rows only: seen once, a few or many times, or a class if the clone is expanded.

ATSRAERQPQH | . | TRBJ1-5 | TRBV15
SARVGGSSSYEQY | few | TRBJ2-7 | TRBV20-1
AISESSFRLPRGEQY | few | TRBJ2-7 | TRBV10-3
SVARGYRAVTEAF | . | TRBJ1-1 | TRBV29-1
ASSLLGTGELF | . | TRBJ2-2 | TRBV7-2
SAKKSNSPLH | . | TRBJ1-6 | TRBV20-1
ASSYSGGVGYEQY | few | TRBJ2-7 | TRBV7-9
ASSDSTGTDTQY | once | TRBJ2-3 | TRBV6-4
ASSIRGDGYT | . | TRBJ1-2 | TRBV19
ASSLRPSSYEQY | few | TRBJ2-7 | TRBV7-8
SAGGAYNEQF | few | TRBJ2-1 | TRBV20-1
ASSLSPAPYNEQF | . | TRBJ2-1 | TRBV7-3
ATSDGSGYNEQF | . | TRBJ2-1 | TRBV24-1
SAGGGRGTGELF | . | TRBJ2-2 | TRBV20-1
ASSAGVAGQETQY | few | TRBJ2-5 | TRBV5-4
SARVTVNTEAF | . | TRBJ1-1 | TRBV20-1
ASSFGSQGQPQH | . | TRBJ1-5 | TRBV5-1
ASGSRDRGNEQF | few | TRBJ2-1 | TRBV28
ASKGFGGGDTQY | . | TRBJ2-3 | TRBV6-1
ASSFNYNEQF | . | TRBJ2-1 | TRBV7-2
ASRDSSYNSPLH | . | TRBJ1-6 | TRBV12-3/TRBV12-4
ASRPDSYGYT | once | TRBJ1-2 | TRBV12-3/TRBV12-4
ASSGDYTDTQY | few | TRBJ2-3 | TRBV7-3
ASSKTANTEAF | . | TRBJ1-1 | TRBV19
ASSLRTNTEAF | . | TRBJ1-1 | TRBV7-3
ASSSSDLDETQY | few | TRBJ2-5 | TRBV6-5
ASSLVWGEDTQY | . | TRBJ2-3 | TRBV7-2
ASSIRGRFYEQY | . | TRBJ2-7 | TRBV19
AISREANYGYT | . | TRBJ1-2 | TRBV10-3
ASSTTSGRIGEQF | . | TRBJ2-1 | TRBV19
ASSLVRTSGSSYEQY | few | TRBJ2-7 | TRBV7-8
ASSFIVAVTYEQY | . | TRBJ2-7 | TRBV6-5
ASTPRGQPQH | . | TRBJ1-5 | TRBV28
ASSSTASGETQY | few | TRBJ2-5 | TRBV27
ASSDPWGTDYGYT | . | TRBJ1-2 | TRBV5-6
ASSQERGSAQH | . | TRBJ1-5 | TRBV4-2
ASSPTRPNYGYT | . | TRBJ1-2 | TRBV11-2
TSSQEVRDHTDTQY | . | TRBJ2-3 | TRBV1
ASSSITGYQETQY | . | TRBJ2-5 | TRBV28
ASSKTVYEQY | few | TRBJ2-7 | TRBV7-2
ASSGTGGSYEQY | few | TRBJ2-7 | TRBV28
ASSPTTLYSNQPQH | few | TRBJ1-5 | TRBV27
ASSPAAGYWEQY | . | TRBJ2-7 | TRBV7-9
AISESLNYEQY | . | TRBJ2-7 | TRBV10-3
SVAKGQVGDTQY | . | TRBJ2-3 | TRBV29-1
ASSFGGLQETQY | few | TRBJ2-5 | TRBV28
ASSLPSDPTGELF | . | TRBJ2-2 | TRBV5-1
AISDDRGHKETQY | . | TRBJ2-5 | TRBV27
ASSRTAEHEQF | few | TRBJ2-1 | TRBV7-2
ASSDPYGGLPLRFQY | once | TRBJ2-5 | TRBV6-1
ASSLGQGDGYSPLH | . | TRBJ1-6 | TRBV5-4
ASSGTGGADTQY | few | TRBJ2-3 | TRBV6-4
SARETGYTEAF | . | TRBJ1-1 | TRBV20-1
ASSKRGRGANVLT | . | TRBJ2-6 | TRBV21-1
SAFLLGEYGYT | few | TRBJ1-2 | TRBV20-1
ASSPGTWGQNEQF | . | TRBJ2-1 | TRBV7-9
ATSDTIGTEAF | . | TRBJ1-1 | TRBV24-1
ASSDQGLDTQY | few | TRBJ2-3 | TRBV7-8
SADRTGGRDEQF | . | TRBJ2-1 | TRBV20-1